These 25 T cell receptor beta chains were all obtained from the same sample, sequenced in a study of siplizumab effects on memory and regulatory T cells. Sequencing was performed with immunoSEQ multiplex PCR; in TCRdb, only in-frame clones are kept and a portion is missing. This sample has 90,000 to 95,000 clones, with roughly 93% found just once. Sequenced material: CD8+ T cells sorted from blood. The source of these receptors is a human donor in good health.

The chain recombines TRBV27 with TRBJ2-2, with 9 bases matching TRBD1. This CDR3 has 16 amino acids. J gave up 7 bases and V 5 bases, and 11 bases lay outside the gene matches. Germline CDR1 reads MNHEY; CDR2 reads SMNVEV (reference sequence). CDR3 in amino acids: CASSLSGTGYIGELFF. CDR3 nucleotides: TGTGCCAGCAGTCTCTCCGGGACAGGGTATATCGGGGAGCTGTTTTTT.

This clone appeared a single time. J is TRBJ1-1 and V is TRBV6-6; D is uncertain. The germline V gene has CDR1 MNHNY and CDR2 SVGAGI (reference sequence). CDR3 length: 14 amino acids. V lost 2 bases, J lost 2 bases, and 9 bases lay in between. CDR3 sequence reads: CASSYGRFNTEAFF. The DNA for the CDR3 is TGTGCCAGCAGTTACGGCAGATTCAACACTGAAGCTTTCTTT.

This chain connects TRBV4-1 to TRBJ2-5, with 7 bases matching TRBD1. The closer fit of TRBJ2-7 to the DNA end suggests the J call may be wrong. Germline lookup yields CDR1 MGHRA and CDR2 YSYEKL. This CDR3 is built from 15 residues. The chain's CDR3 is CASSLSDRAYDEQYF. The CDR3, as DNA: TGCGCCAGCAGCCTATCCGACAGGGCTTACGACGAGCAGTACTTC.

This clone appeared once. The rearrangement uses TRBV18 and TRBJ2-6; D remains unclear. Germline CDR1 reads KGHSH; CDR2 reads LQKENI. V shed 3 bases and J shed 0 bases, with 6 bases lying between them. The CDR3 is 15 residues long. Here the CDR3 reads CASSPSDSGANVLTF. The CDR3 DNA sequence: TGTGCCAGCTCACCTTCAGACTCTGGGGCCAACGTCCTGACTTTC.

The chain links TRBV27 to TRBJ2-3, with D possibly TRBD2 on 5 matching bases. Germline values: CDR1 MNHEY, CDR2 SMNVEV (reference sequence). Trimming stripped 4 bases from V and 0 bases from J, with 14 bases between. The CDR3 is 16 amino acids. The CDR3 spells CASSSRLTTSTDTQYF. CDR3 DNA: TGTGCCAGCAGTTCCAGATTGACTACTAGCACAGATACGCAGTATTTT.

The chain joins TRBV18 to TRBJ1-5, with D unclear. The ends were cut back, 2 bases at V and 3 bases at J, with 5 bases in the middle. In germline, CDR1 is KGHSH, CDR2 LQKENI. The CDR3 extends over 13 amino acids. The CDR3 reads CASSPGNNQPQHF. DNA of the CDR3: TGTGCCAGCTCACCAGGGAACAATCAGCCCCAGCATTTT. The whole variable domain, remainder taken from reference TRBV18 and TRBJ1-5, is NAGVMQNPRHLVRRRGQEARLRCSPMKGHSHVYWYRQLPEEGLKFMVYLQKENIIDESGMPKERFSAEFPKEGPSILRIQQVVRGDSAAYFCASSPGNNQPQHFGDGTRLSIL.

CDR3 region: CASSSFRDCLYNEQFF. The CDR3 DNA sequence: TGTGCCAGCAGCTCCTTCCGGGACTGCCTCTACAATGAGCAGTTCTTC. The chain combines TRBV11-3 with TRBJ2-1; possible D gene TRBD2, 6 bases. The CDR3 loop spans 16 amino acids. The germline gives CDR1 SGHNT, CDR2 YENEEA. The V end was cut by 4 bases, the J end by 3 bases, with 16 bases between.

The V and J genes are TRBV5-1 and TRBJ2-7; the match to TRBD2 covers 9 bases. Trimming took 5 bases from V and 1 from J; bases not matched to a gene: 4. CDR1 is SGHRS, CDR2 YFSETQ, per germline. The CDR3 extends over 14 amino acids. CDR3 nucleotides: TGCGCCAGCAGGCCGACTAGCGGATCCTACGAGCAGTACTTC. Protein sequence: CASRPTSGSYEQYF.

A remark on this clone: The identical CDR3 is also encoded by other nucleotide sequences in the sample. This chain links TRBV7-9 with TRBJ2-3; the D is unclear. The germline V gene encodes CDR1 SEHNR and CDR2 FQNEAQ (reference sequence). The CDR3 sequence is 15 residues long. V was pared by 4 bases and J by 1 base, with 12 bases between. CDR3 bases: TGTGCCAGCAGCTCCTCAGGACCGGGCACAGATACGCAGTATTTT. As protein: CASSSSGPGTDTQYF. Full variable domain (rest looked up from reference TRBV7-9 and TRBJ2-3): DTGVSQNPRHKITKRGQNVTFRCDPISEHNRLYWYRQTLGQGPEFLTYFQNEAQLEKSRLLSDRFSAERPKGSFSTLEIQRTEQGDSAMYLCASSSSGPGTDTQYFGPGTRLTVL.

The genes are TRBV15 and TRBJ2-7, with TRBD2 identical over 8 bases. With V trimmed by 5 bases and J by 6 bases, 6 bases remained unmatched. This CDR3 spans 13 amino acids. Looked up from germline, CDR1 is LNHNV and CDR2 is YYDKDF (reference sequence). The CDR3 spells CATSPAGEVEQYF. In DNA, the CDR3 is TGTGCCACCAGCCCAGCGGGAGAGGTCGAGCAGTACTTC.

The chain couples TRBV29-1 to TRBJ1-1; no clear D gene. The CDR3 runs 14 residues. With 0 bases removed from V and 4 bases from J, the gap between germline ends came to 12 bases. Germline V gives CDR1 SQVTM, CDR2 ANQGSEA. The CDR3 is CSVEDPEGTTEAFF. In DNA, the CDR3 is TGCAGCGTTGAAGATCCGGAGGGTACCACTGAAGCTTTCTTT.

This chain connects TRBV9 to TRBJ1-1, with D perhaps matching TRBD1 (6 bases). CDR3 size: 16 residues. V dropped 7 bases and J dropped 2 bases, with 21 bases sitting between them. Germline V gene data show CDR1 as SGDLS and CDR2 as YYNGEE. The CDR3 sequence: CASAPGVRRINTEAFF. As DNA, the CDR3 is TGTGCCAGCGCACCAGGGGTAAGGCGGATAAACACTGAAGCTTTCTTT.

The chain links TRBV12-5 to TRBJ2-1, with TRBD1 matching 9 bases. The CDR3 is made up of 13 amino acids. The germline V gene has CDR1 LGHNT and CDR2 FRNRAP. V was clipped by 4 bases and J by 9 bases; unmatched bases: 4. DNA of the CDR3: TGTGCTAGTGGTTGGGGGACAGGGTTTGAGCAGTTCTTC. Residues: CASGWGTGFEQFF.

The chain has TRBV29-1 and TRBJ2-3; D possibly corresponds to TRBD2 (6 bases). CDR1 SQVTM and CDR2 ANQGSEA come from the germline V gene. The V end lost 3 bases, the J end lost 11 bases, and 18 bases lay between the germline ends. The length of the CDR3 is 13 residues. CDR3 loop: CSVESGGEQRQYF. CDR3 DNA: TGCAGCGTTGAGTCTGGCGGGGAACAAAGGCAGTATTTT.

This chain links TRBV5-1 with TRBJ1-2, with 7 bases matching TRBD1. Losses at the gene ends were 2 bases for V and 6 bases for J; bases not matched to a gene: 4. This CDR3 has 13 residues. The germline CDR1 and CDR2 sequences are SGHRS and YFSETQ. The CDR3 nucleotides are TGCGCCAGCAGCTTCGAGGGGGCGGATGGCTACACCTTC. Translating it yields CASSFEGADGYTF.

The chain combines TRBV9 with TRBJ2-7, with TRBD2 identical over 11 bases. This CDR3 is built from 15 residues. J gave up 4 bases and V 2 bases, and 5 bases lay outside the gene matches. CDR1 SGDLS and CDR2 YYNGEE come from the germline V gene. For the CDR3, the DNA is TGTGCCAGCAGCGTGGGGACTAGCGGTTTGTACGAGCAGTACTTC. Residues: CASSVGTSGLYEQYF.

In nucleotides, the CDR3 is TGTGCCACCAGCAGAGATGACACGTCTCTCGAGGATGAGCAGTTCTTC. It translates to CATSRDDTSLEDEQFF. The chain employs TRBV15 and TRBJ2-1; D is uncertain. The germline gives CDR1 LNHNV, CDR2 YYDKDF (reference sequence). The CDR3 loop spans 16 amino acids. V lost 0 bases and J 8 bases, leaving 17 bases between the germline ends.

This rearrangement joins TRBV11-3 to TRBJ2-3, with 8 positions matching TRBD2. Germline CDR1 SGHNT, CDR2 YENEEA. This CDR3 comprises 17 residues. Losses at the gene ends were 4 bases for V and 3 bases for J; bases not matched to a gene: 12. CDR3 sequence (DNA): TGTGCCAGCAGCTCCCGGGCGGCGGGAGGAATGACAGATACGCAGTATTTT. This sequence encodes CASSSRAAGGMTDTQYF.

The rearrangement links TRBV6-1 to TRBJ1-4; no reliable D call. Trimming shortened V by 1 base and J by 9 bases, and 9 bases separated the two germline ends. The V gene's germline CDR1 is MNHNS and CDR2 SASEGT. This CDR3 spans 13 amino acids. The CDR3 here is CASSEVLGKKLFF. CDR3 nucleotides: TGTGCCAGCAGTGAAGTCTTGGGAAAAAAACTGTTTTTT.

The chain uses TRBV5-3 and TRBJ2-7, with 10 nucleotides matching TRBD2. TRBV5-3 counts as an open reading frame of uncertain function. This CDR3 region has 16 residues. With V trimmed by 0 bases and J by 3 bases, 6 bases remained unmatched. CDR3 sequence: CARSLDGLAEGYEQYF. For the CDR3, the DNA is TGTGCCAGAAGCTTGGACGGACTAGCGGAGGGCTACGAGCAGTACTTC.

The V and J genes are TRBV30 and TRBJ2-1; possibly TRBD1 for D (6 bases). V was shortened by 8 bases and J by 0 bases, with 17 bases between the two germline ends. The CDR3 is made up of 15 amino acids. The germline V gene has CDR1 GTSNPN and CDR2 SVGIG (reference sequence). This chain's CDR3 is CAHGTGTSSYNEQFF. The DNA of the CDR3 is TGTGCCCACGGAACAGGGACAAGCTCCTACAATGAGCAGTTCTTC.

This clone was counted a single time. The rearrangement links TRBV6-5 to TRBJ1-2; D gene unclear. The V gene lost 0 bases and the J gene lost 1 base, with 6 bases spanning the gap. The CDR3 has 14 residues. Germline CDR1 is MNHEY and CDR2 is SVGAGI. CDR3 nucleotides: TGTGCCAGCAGTTACTCGGGGATTAACTATGGCTACACCTTC. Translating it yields CASSYSGINYGYTF.

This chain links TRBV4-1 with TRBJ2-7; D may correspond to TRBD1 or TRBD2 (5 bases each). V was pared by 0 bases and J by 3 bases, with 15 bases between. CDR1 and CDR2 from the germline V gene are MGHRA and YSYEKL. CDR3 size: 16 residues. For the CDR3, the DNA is TGCGCCAGCAGCCAAGATCCGGGGCCCCTCCGCTACGAGCAGTACTTC. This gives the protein CASSQDPGPLRYEQYF.

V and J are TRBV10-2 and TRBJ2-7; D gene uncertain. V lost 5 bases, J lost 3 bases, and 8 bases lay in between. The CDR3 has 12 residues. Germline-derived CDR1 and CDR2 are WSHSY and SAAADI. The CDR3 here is CASSFDDYEQYF. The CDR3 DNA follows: TGCGCCAGCAGTTTCGACGACTACGAGCAGTACTTC.

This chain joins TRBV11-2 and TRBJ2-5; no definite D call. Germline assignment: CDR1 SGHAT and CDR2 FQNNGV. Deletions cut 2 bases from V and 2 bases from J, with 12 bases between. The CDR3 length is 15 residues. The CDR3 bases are TGTGCCAGCAGCTTAAGTAACTCTGCTCAAGAGACCCAGTACTTC. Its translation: CASSLSNSAQETQYF.